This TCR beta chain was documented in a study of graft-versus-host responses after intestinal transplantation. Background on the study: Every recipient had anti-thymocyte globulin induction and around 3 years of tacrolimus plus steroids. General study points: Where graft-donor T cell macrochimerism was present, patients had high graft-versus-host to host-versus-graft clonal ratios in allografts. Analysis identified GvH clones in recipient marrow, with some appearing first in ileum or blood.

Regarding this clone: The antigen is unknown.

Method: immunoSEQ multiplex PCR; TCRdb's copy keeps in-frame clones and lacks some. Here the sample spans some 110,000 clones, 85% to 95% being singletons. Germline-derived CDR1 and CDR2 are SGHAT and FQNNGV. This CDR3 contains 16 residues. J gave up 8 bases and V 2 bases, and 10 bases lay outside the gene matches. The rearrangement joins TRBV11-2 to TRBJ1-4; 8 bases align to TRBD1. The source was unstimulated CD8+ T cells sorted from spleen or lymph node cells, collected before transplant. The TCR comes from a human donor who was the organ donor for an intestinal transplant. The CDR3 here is CASSLFGDRLKEKLFF. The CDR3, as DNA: TGTGCCAGCAGCTTATTTGGGGACAGGCTCAAGGAAAAACTGTTTTTT.